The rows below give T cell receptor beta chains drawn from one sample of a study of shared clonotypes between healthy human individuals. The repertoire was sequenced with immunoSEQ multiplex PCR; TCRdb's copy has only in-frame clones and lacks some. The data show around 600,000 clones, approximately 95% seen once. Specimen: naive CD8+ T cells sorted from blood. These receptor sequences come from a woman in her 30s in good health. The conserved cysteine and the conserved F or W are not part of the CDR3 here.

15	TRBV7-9	ASSLEYPSGLYNEQF
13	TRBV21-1	ASSLPGQSSYEQY
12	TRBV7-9	ASSLVGVNTEAF
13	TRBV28	ASSPSGTGNTEAF
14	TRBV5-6	ASSFQTGRTPYEQY
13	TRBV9	ASSTPTGTNTEAF
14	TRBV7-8	ASSLGLEGRTTEAF
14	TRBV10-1	ASSDRDRDSYNEQF
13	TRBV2	ASSEAPGTQETQY
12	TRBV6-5	ASRDRGGTGELF
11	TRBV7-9	ASSLDPKRGYT
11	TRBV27	ASSSTNTGELF
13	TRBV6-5	ATQGEAGVGYEQY
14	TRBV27	ASSSGFGAGANVLT
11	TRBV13	ASSLSGSYEQY
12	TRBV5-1	ASSLAGGGYEQY
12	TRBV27	ASSSTSGSPEQY
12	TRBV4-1	ASSQDRGTGELF
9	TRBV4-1	ASSQYNEQF
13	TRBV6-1	ASSEVEGSPYGYT
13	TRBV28	ASSLDSYSYNEQF
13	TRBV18	ASSPPVRSYTEAF
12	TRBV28	ASRTRWSTGELF
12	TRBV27	ASSLGTGVKEQY
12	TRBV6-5	ATKTTSGANVLT
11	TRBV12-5	ASGLTGSHEQY
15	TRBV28	ASRKGFSGDHQETQY
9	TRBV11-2	ASSLTGEQY
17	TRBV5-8	ASSLVVAGGPLAKNIQY
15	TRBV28	ASSPFYKVAGENEQF
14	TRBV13	ASSLGLAGGDNEQF
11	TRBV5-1	ASSVTGPSEQF
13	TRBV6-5	ASRLAASNTGELF
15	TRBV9	ASSAGTGYETNEKLF
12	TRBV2	ASMGDSLNNEQF
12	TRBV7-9	ASSHYWGGPEAF
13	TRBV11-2	ASKTLQGAKETQY
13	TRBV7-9	ASTISGAGLLEQY
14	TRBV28	ASSLRAVRDNSPLH